The 22 T cell receptor beta chains given below trace back to one sample, sequenced in a study of OX40 agonist ivuxolimab in advanced cancers. Produced via immunoSEQ multiplex PCR; TCRdb's table is partial and in-frame only. The repertoire holds some 68,000 clones, with approximately 90% as singletons. Sequencing used CD4+ or CD8+ T cells sorted from blood, obtained in a trial of the OX40 agonist ivuxolimab. These receptors all stem from an adult with an advanced solid tumor such as melanoma, head and neck, liver or kidney cancer.

The rearrangement links TRBV10-1 to TRBJ1-1; D not certain. With 0 bases removed from V and 6 bases from J, the gap between germline ends came to 20 bases. Germline CDR1 WNHNN, CDR2 SYGVQD (reference sequence). CDR3 length: 17 residues. Written as DNA, the CDR3 is TGCGCCAGCAGTGAGTCGACCTCGCGGGCGGTGAGGGCTGAAGCTTTCTTT. Its protein product is CASSESTSRAVRAEAFF.

The chain links TRBV7-2 to TRBJ2-5, with TRBD1 matching over 9 bases. CDR1 and CDR2 (germline): SGHTA, FQGNSA. This CDR3 is built from 17 residues. The J segment lost 4 bases and the V segment lost 5 bases, leaving 14 bases of the junction unmatched. For the CDR3, the DNA is TGTGCCAGCAGCCCAGGACAGGGGCGGGGGTCAGGAGAGACCCAGTACTTC. This gives the protein CASSPGQGRGSGETQYF.

The CDR3 loop is CASSRQEGHGYTF. The CDR3 coding sequence is TGTGCCAGCAGTCGCCAGGAAGGCCATGGCTACACCTTC. V gene TRBV6-5 combines with J gene TRBJ1-2; D not resolved. The V end was cut by 5 bases, the J end by 6 bases, with 13 bases between. The germline gives CDR1 MNHEY, CDR2 SVGAGI. This CDR3 spans 13 amino acids.

This chain connects TRBV15 to TRBJ2-7, with a possible D match to TRBD1 (6 bases). The length of the CDR3 is 16 residues. Between the trimmed V and J ends, which lost 4 bases and 2 bases, there was a span of 18 bases. The germline gives CDR1 LNHNV, CDR2 YYDKDF (reference sequence). The CDR3 is CATSTRQDIPPYEQYF. The CDR3 nucleotides read TGTGCCACCAGCACCAGACAGGACATACCCCCCTACGAGCAGTACTTC.

The chain combines TRBV2 with TRBJ1-2, with 8 bases fitting TRBD1. Germline CDR1 SNHLY, CDR2 FYNNEI. V trimming: 6 bases; J trimming: 5 bases; junction bases outside the gene matches: 11. The CDR3 covers 15 residues. The CDR3 is CASRIRTGIEYGYTF. CDR3 sequence (DNA): TGTGCCAGCAGAATACGGACAGGGATAGAGTATGGCTACACCTTC.

The V call is TRBV5-1, the J call TRBJ1-3, with D maybe TRBD1 (5 bases). The CDR3 has 17 residues. Germline assignment: CDR1 SGHRS and CDR2 YFSETQ. Trimming removed 2 bases from V and 0 bases from J, with 15 bases in between. The CDR3 spells CASSLSFGGVSGNTIYF. CDR3 DNA sequence: TGCGCCAGCAGCTTATCCTTCGGGGGGGTCTCTGGAAACACCATATATTTT. Filled out from reference TRBV5-1 and TRBJ1-3, the complete variable domain reads KAGVTQTPRYLIKTRGQQVTLSCSPISGHRSVSWYQQTPGQGLQFLFEYFSETQRNKGNFPGRFSGRQFSNSRSEMNVSTLELGDSALYLCASSLSFGGVSGNTIYFGEGSWLTVV.

The chain employs TRBV19 and TRBJ1-6; D not resolved. The CDR3 spans 16 residues. Per germline, CDR1 LNHDA and CDR2 SQIVND (reference sequence). Trimming removed 5 bases at V and 0 bases at J, with 11 bases between. DNA of the CDR3: TGTGCCAGTAGTCCCCGGGTTGGCTCCTATAATTCACCCCTCCACTTT. Amino acid sequence: CASSPRVGSYNSPLHF.

The gene calls are TRBV18 and TRBJ2-3; 8 bases line up with TRBD2. Germline V gene data show CDR1 as KGHSH and CDR2 as LQKENI. V lost 6 bases and J lost 2; bases outside the gene matches: 10. The CDR3 runs to 16 residues. The CDR3 DNA is TGTGCCAGCTCCCCAAGACTAGCGATAGACACAGATACGCAGTATTTT. Amino acid sequence: CASSPRLAIDTDTQYF. The whole variable domain, filled in from reference TRBV18 and TRBJ2-3, reads NAGVMQNPRHLVRRRGQEARLRCSPMKGHSHVYWYRQLPEEGLKFMVYLQKENIIDESGMPKERFSAEFPKEGPSILRIQQVVRGDSAAYFCASSPRLAIDTDTQYFGPGTRLTVL.

V gene TRBV5-4 combines with J gene TRBJ2-1; 10 bases line up with TRBD1. Per the germline V gene, CDR1 is SGHNT and CDR2 is YYREEE (reference sequence). This CDR3 is built from 15 residues. Trimming cost V 4 bases and J 4 bases; bases outside gene matches: 5. CDR3 residues: CASSPGQGIYNEQFF. The CDR3 nucleotides are TGTGCCAGCAGCCCGGGACAGGGGATATACAATGAGCAGTTCTTC.

The chain uses TRBV19 and TRBJ2-1, with D possibly called TRBD1 or TRBD2 (5 bases each). The germline gives CDR1 LNHDA, CDR2 SQIVND (reference sequence). This CDR3 has 15 amino acids. Trimming pared 7 bases from V and 5 bases from J, leaving 18 bases between. CDR3 nucleotides: TGTGCCAGTACTTTACGGGGCAGTGGGGACAATGAGCAGTTCTTC. This gives the protein CASTLRGSGDNEQFF.

The chain is built from TRBV2 and TRBJ2-7; a possible D gene is TRBD2 (5 bases). Germline assignment: CDR1 SNHLY and CDR2 FYNNEI. The CDR3 runs 13 residues. V was shortened by 4 bases and J by 9 bases, with 16 bases between the two germline ends. DNA of the CDR3: TGTGCCAGCAGTGCGGGATTCTCACTTGGGCAGTACTTC. This sequence encodes CASSAGFSLGQYF.

The chain carries TRBV11-1 and TRBJ2-2, with 10 bases aligning to TRBD2. The CDR3 extends over 17 amino acids. The junction had 10 bases not matched to a gene; V was cut back by 5 bases and J by 4 bases. The germline gives CDR1 SGHAT, CDR2 FQDESV (reference sequence). For the CDR3, the DNA is TGTGCCAGCAGCCCTCCTAGCGGGGGAGAAATCACCGGGGAGCTGTTTTTT. It translates to CASSPPSGGEITGELFF. The full variable domain, completed using reference TRBV11-1 and TRBJ2-2, is EAEVAQSPRYKITEKSQAVAFWCDPISGHATLYWYRQILGQGPELLVQFQDESVVDDSQLPKDRFSAERLKGVDSTLKIQPAELGDSAMYLCASSPPSGGEITGELFFGEGSRLTVL.

The chain is built from TRBV11-2 and TRBJ1-1; 9 positions match TRBD1. CDR1 is SGHAT and CDR2 is FQNNGV in the germline V gene. V gave up 4 bases and J gave up 5 bases; unmatched junction bases: 5. This CDR3 contains 14 residues. The CDR3 nucleotides read TGTGCCAGCAGCTCGCGGACAGGGGCAACTGAAGCTTTCTTT. It translates to CASSSRTGATEAFF. The whole variable domain, filled in from reference TRBV11-2 and TRBJ1-1, reads EAGVAQSPRYKIIEKRQSVAFWCNPISGHATLYWYQQILGQGPKLLIQFQNNGVVDDSQLPKDRFSAERLKGVDSTLKIQPAKLEDSAVYLCASSSRTGATEAFFGQGTRLTVV.

The V gene is TRBV4-1, the J gene TRBJ2-2; D may be TRBD2 (6 bases). V lost 4 bases to trimming and J lost 0 bases, with 12 bases between them. The CDR3 is 16 residues long. Germline V gene data show CDR1 as MGHRA and CDR2 as YSYEKL. This chain's CDR3 is CASSPPGETNTGELFF. Written as DNA, the CDR3 is TGCGCCAGCAGCCCCCCGGGGGAGACGAACACCGGGGAGCTGTTTTTT.

The chain combines TRBV5-1 with TRBJ2-4; unclear D gene. The V gene lost 0 bases and the J gene lost 8 bases, with 6 bases spanning the gap. CDR1 SGHRS and CDR2 YFSETQ come from the germline V gene. The CDR3 sequence is 12 residues long. The CDR3 bases are TGCGCCAGCAGCTTGGACTTGGACATTCAGTACTTC. Translating it yields CASSLDLDIQYF.

This chain links TRBV2 with TRBJ2-7; D not certain. CDR3 size: 13 residues. CDR1 is SNHLY and CDR2 is FYNNEI in the germline V gene. With 6 bases removed from V and 4 bases from J, the gap between germline ends came to 13 bases. CDR3 residues: CASSPRIVYEQYF. CDR3 DNA sequence: TGTGCCAGCAGCCCGCGGATTGTGTACGAGCAGTACTTC.

The V call is TRBV23-1, the J call TRBJ2-7; D may correspond to TRBD1 or TRBD2 (6 bases each). TRBV23-1 is an ORF; its function is uncertain. The CDR3 runs 15 residues. Deletions cut 7 bases from V and 7 bases from J, with 23 bases between. The CDR3 here is CASNRGVRGRGEQYF. DNA of the CDR3: TGCGCCAGCAATAGGGGTGTCCGGGGGCGCGGGGAGCAGTACTTC.

This chain connects TRBV7-2 to TRBJ1-2; TRBD1 is a possible D gene (5 bases). CDR1 is SGHTA, CDR2 FQGNSA, per germline. The CDR3 contains 13 residues. Between the trimmed V and J ends, which lost 1 base and 8 bases, there was a span of 11 bases. CDR3 nucleotides: TGTGCCAGCAGCTTAGAAGGGGCTAGAGGCTACACCTTC. Translated, it gives CASSLEGARGYTF.

The V and J genes are TRBV7-9 and TRBJ2-5; D call uncertain. The CDR3 runs to 15 residues. Germline CDR1 reads SEHNR; CDR2 reads FQNEAQ (reference sequence). Trimming removed 5 bases at V and 5 bases at J, with 18 bases between. In DNA form, the CDR3 reads TGTGCCAGCAGCCCCCCATTCCGACACGGGGAGACCCAGTACTTC. Translating gives CASSPPFRHGETQYF.

The J gene is TRBJ1-5, the V gene TRBV28, with D tentatively TRBD1 (6 bases). This CDR3 is built from 14 residues. The V gene lost 4 bases and the J gene lost 7 bases, with 14 bases spanning the gap. The germline gives CDR1 MDHEN, CDR2 SYDVKM. CDR3 sequence (DNA): TGTGCCAGCAGTTCACCCGCCAGGGGACAGCCCCAGCATTTT. Protein: CASSSPARGQPQHF.

V and J are TRBV7-9 and TRBJ1-1; 9 positions match TRBD1. Germline V gene sequence: CDR1 SEHNR, CDR2 FQNEAQ (reference sequence). V shed 5 bases, J shed 11 bases, and the junction held 12 bases outside the gene matches. This CDR3 has 14 amino acids. As DNA, the CDR3 is TGTGCCAGCAGCAGAGAGGGACAGGGAAGCCCGGCTTTCTTT. Residues: CASSREGQGSPAFF.

The chain joins TRBV7-3 to TRBJ2-5; weak D call: TRBD1 (5 bases). The J call is doubtful: the DNA matches TRBJ2-7 better. The CDR3 extends over 13 amino acids. Germline assignment: CDR1 SGHTA and CDR2 FQGTGA. CDR3 DNA sequence: TGTGCCAGCAGCTCGGCAGAGCAGGGCGAGCAGTACTTC. Its protein is CASSSAEQGEQYF.